The 9 T cell receptor beta chains given below trace back to one sample, sequenced in a study of blood T cells in healthy people across ages. Alongside a J-beta primer mix, a sample-barcoded 5' primer served in a second PCR lasting roughly 6 to 11 cycles. One entry per CDR3 protein, called by TCRdb with MiXCR from the 5' RACE reads. The sample consists of roughly 830,000 distinct CDR3 sequences, 62% of them appearing once. The specimen sequenced was blood. The receptors derive from a man in his thirties or forties in good health.

The chain couples TRBV20-1 to TRBJ2-7, with 10 bases lining up with TRBD1. CDR3 length: 13 amino acids. The V gene end was trimmed by 5 bases and the J gene end by 4 bases; junction bases not matched to a gene: 5. Per germline, CDR1 DFQATT and CDR2 SNEGSKA (reference sequence). The CDR3, as DNA: TGCAGTGCTGTCCCGGGACAGGGGTACGAGCAGTACTTC. Its protein product is CSAVPGQGYEQYF.

The chain is built from TRBV29-1 and TRBJ1-2, with D hard to call. V gave up 2 bases and J gave up 7 bases, with 8 bases separating them. The CDR3 has 11 residues. Germline values: CDR1 SQVTM, CDR2 ANQGSEA. In nucleotides, the CDR3 is TGCAGCGTTGAACACTCTACTGGCTACACCTTC. The encoded protein is CSVEHSTGYTF.

This chain's CDR3 is CASSGDPSGMETQYF. CDR3 sequence (DNA): TGTGCCAGCAGCGGAGACCCTAGCGGGATGGAGACCCAGTACTTC. This sequence joins TRBV9 and TRBJ2-5; TRBD2 matches at 9 bases. Unmatched junction bases numbered 8, after V lost 3 bases and J lost 5 bases. The CDR3 contains 15 residues. CDR1 is SGDLS and CDR2 is YYNGEE in the germline V gene.

The CDR3 DNA is TGCAGTGCTAAAAGCGGGAGGGCCCATAATACGCAGTTCTTC. Encoded protein: CSAKSGRAHNTQFF. The V and J genes are TRBV20-1 and TRBJ2-1; 10 bases line up with TRBD2. CDR1 is DFQATT, CDR2 SNEGSKA, per germline (reference sequence). The CDR3 extends over 14 amino acids. The V segment lost 4 bases and the J segment 12 bases; nucleotides outside the gene matches: 12.

This chain joins TRBV3-1 and TRBJ2-5, with D perhaps TRBD1 (5 bases). The DNA matches TRBJ2-7 better at its end, which makes the J call doubtful. The CDR3 consists of 12 residues. Germline V CDR1 and CDR2: LGHDT, YNNKEL (reference sequence). The CDR3 region is CASSQEGVEQYF. CDR3 in DNA: TGTGCCAGCAGCCAAGAAGGGGTCGAGCAGTACTTC.

This clonotype was recorded a few times. The CDR3 region has the DNA TGCGCCAGCAGCCAAGGAGGGACAGGGGCACTTAATTCACCCCTCCACTTT. Protein sequence: CASSQGGTGALNSPLHF. The V and J genes are TRBV4-3 and TRBJ1-6, with 10 bases that match TRBD1. CDR3 length equals 17 residues. The ends lost 1 base at V and 6 bases at J; junction bases unmatched: 6. Germline values: CDR1 LGHNA, CDR2 YSLEER.

This clonotype was seen a handful of times. For the CDR3, the DNA is TGTGCCAGCAGCTTAGCCGGGTTGAGTGCGGAGACCCAGTACTTC. This codes for CASSLAGLSAETQYF. The rearrangement links TRBV7-2 to TRBJ2-5, with unresolved D. Trimming shortened V by 0 bases and J by 5 bases, and 13 bases separated the two germline ends. Germline V CDR1 and CDR2: SGHTA, FQGNSA. The CDR3 loop spans 15 amino acids.

The chain couples TRBV6-1 to TRBJ1-2; 7 positions match TRBD1. The V gene end was trimmed by 1 base and the J gene end by 8 bases; junction bases not matched to a gene: 7. This CDR3 comprises 14 residues. Germline values: CDR1 MNHNS, CDR2 SASEGT. CDR3 region: CASSEGRQGGGYTF. The CDR3 DNA reads as TGTGCCAGCAGTGAAGGACGGCAGGGGGGCGGCTACACCTTC.

The CDR3 protein is CATSDYNSPYEQYF. CDR3 nucleotides: TGTGCCACCAGTGATTATAACAGCCCCTACGAGCAGTACTTC. The J gene is TRBJ2-7, the V gene TRBV24-1; no clear D. Germline V CDR1 and CDR2: KGHDR, SFDVKD. The CDR3 length is 14 residues. V lost 2 bases to trimming and J lost 2 bases, with 9 bases between them.